This T cell receptor beta chain came from a study of molecular identifiers for immune sequencing clone quantification. General observations from the study: Sizes of highly expanded clones could be underestimated through identical TCRs sharing a barcode.

Libraries of bulk TCR were made by previously described methods (with listed TCR primers). TCRdb reprocessed the PCR reads with MiXCR, giving one entry per CDR3 protein. This sample has some 320,000 distinct CDR3 sequences; over 20% occur once, and the top ten carry 0.7% to 0.9%. The CDR3 is 16 residues long. J was trimmed by 4 bases and V by 1 base; bases with no gene match: 6. Germline CDR1 SGHTA, CDR2 FQGNSA. This clonotype was seen many times. Antigen: not known. Sorting defined naive CD8 T cells as CD8+CD4-CCR7+CD45RA+. The V call is TRBV7-2, the J call TRBJ2-3; 9 bases are a match to TRBD2. This receptor was identified in a human donor in good health. Some libraries in this study had Jurkat cell RNA spiked in. Sequenced sample: naive CD8+ T cells from blood, with Jurkat cell RNA spiked in. Noted subset: FACS-sorted CD8+CD4-CCR7+CD45RA+ naive T cells. For the CDR3, the DNA is TGTGCCAGCAGCTTAGTGGCGGGGGGGCCCCCAGATACGCAGTATTTT. Amino acids: CASSLVAGGPPDTQYF.